This TCR beta chain is from a study of blood T cell repertoires in COVID-19. Study-level background: There were acute and convalescent COVID-19 samples, and they came from the United States, Italy and Spain. PBMCs, B-cell-depleted T cells, or T cells provided the cDNA or gDNA that made up the material.

Original data processing: Amplification from reference gene primers served as the basis for estimated nucleated cell counts. The data were produced by immunoSEQ multiplex PCR, yet TCRdb's version contains in-frame clones alone and is incomplete. That table furnishes V, J and clone size, whereas the DNA furnished D and trimming. The sample includes roughly 140,000 clones, 80% to 85% of them seen just once. Sequencing was performed on peripheral blood. The receptor comes from a human donor in a cohort sampled during active COVID-19.

The CDR3: CASSDRGGSPLHF. Here the CDR3 DNA reads TGTGCCAGCAGCGACAGGGGCGGGTCACCCCTCCACTTT. The chain employs TRBV6-2 or TRBV6-3 and TRBJ1-6; 8 nucleotides match TRBD1. This CDR3 is 13 amino acids long. With 6 bases clipped from V and 10 bases from J, the junction kept 5 bases outside the gene matches. The germline V gene encodes CDR1 MNHEY and CDR2 SVGEGT.